This T cell receptor beta chain is from a study of response to subunit inactivated influenza vaccine. The CDR3 runs 15 residues. Germline V gene sequence: CDR1 MNHEY, CDR2 SVGAGI. This clonotype was counted between two and nine times. An end of the junction does not agree with germline; a read error may underlie this. TCRdb reprocessed the RT-PCR reads via MiXCR and lists one record per CDR3 protein. The sample carries roughly 700,000 distinct CDR3 sequences, about 14% recorded once. The chain uses TRBV6-5 and TRBJ1-2, with D possibly TRBD1 on 6 matching bases. The material was PBMCs from blood, obtained 14 days before vaccination. The receptor was derived from a man aged 50 to 59 who received an inactivated influenza vaccine. The CDR3 sequence: CASSYSGTTNYGYTF. CDR3 coding DNA: TGTGCCAGCAGTTACTCCGGGACAACTAATTATGGCTACACCTTC.